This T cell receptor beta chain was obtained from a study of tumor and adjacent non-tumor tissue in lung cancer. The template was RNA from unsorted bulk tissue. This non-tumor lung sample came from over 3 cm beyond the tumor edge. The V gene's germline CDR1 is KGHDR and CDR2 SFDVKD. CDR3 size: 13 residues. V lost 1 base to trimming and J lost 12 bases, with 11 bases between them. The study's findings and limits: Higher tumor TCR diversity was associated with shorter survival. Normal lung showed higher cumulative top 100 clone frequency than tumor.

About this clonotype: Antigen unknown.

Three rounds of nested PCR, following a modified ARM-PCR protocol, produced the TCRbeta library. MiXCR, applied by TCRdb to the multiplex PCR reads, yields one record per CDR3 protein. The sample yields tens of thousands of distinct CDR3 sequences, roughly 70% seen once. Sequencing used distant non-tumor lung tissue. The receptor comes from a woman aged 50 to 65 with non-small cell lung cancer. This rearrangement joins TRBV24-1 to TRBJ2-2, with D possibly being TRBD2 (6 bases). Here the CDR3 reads CATSDLISGKLFF. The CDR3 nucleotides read TGTGCCACCAGTGATTTAATTAGCGGAAAGCTGTTTTTT.